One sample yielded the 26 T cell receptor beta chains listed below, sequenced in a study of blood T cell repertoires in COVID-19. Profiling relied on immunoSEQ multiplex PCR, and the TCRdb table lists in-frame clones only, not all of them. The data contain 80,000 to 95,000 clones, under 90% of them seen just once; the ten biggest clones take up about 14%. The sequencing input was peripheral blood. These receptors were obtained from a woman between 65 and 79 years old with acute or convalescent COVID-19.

CDR3 nucleotides: TGTGCCAGCAGCTTCGGGGGGACTTTACAGTTCTTC. Its translation: CASSFGGTLQFF. The chain uses TRBV7-9 and TRBJ2-1, with 7 bases matching TRBD2. This CDR3 comprises 12 residues. Germline V gene lookup returns CDR1 SEHNR and CDR2 FQNEAQ (reference sequence). With V trimmed by 3 bases and J by 13 bases, 6 bases remained unmatched. Looking up the rest from reference TRBV7-9 and TRBJ2-1 gives the full variable domain: DTGVSQNPRHKITKRGQNVTFRCDPISEHNRLYWYRQTLGQGPEFLTYFQNEAQLEKSRLLSDRFSAERPKGSFSTLEIQRTEQGDSAMYLCASSFGGTLQFFGPGTRLTVL.

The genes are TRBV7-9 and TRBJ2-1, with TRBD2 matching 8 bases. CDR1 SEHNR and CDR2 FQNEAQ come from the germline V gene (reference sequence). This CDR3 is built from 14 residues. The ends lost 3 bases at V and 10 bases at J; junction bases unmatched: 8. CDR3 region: CASSFTGGPGEQFF. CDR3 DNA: TGTGCCAGCAGCTTCACGGGAGGGCCGGGGGAGCAGTTCTTC.

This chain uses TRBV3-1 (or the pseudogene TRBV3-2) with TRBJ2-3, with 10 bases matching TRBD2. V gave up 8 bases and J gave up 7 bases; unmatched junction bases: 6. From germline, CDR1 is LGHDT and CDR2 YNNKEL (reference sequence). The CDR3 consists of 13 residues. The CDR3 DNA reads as TGTGCCAGCCGGATAGCGGGGGGCCATACGCAGTATTTT. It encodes CASRIAGGHTQYF.

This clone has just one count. The CDR3 is CSEATNNEQFF. The CDR3 DNA reads TGCAGTGAAGCTACGAACAATGAGCAGTTCTTC. V usage is TRBV20-1 and J usage is TRBJ2-1; D is ambiguous. The CDR3 consists of 11 residues. Germline-derived CDR1 and CDR2 are DFQATT and SNEGSKA (reference sequence). V lost 7 bases and J lost 5, with 9 bases in between.

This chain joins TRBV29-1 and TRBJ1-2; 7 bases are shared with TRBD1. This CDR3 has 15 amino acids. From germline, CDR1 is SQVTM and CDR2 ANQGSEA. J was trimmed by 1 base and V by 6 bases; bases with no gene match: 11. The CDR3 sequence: CSVQGVRDNNYGYTF. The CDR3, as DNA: TGCAGCGTCCAGGGGGTCAGGGATAATAACTATGGCTACACCTTC.

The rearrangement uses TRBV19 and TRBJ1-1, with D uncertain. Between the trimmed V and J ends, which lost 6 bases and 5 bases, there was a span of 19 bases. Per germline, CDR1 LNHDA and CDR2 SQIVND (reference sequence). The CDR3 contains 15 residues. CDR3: CASSQGSQARTEAFF. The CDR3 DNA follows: TGTGCCAGTAGCCAAGGGAGCCAGGCGAGGACTGAAGCTTTCTTT.

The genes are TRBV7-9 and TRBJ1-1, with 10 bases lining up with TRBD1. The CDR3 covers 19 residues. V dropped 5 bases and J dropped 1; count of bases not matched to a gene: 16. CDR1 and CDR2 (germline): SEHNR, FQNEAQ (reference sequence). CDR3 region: CASSVFPGQGTRKNTEAFF. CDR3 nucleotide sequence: TGTGCCAGCAGCGTATTTCCGGGACAGGGGACGAGAAAGAACACTGAAGCTTTCTTT.

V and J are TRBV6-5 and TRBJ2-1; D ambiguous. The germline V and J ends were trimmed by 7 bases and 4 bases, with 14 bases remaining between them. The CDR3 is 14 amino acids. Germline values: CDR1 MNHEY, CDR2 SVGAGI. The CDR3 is CASKPRGDYNEQFF. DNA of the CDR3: TGTGCCAGCAAGCCTCGAGGAGATTACAATGAGCAGTTCTTC.

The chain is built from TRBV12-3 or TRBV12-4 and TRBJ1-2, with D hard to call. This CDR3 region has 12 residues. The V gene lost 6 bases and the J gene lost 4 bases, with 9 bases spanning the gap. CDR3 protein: CASSPSPYGYTF. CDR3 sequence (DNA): TGTGCCAGCAGCCCTTCTCCCTATGGCTACACCTTC.

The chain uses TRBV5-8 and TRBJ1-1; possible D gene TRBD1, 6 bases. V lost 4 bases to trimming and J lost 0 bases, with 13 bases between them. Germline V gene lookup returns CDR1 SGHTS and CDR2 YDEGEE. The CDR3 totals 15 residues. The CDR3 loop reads CASSRWTVVNTEAFF. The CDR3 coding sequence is TGTGCCAGCAGCCGCTGGACAGTGGTGAACACTGAAGCTTTCTTT.

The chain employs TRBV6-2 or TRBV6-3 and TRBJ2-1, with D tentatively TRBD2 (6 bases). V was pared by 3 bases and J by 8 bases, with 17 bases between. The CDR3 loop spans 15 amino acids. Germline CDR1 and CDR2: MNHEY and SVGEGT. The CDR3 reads CASSYTSGVRDEQFF. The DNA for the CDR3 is TGTGCCAGCAGTTATACATCGGGAGTTAGGGATGAGCAGTTCTTC.

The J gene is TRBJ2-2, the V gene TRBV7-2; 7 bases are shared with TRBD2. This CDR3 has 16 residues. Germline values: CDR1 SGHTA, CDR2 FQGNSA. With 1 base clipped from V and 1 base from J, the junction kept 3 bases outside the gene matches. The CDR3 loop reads CASSLVPSGNTGELFF. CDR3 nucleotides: TGTGCCAGCAGCTTAGTCCCTAGCGGGAACACCGGGGAGCTGTTTTTT.

This CDR3 is CASSLDRGHTGELFF. In nucleotides, the CDR3 is TGTGCCAGCAGCTTAGACAGGGGGCACACCGGGGAGCTGTTTTTT. The V gene is TRBV7-8, the J gene TRBJ2-2; 9 nucleotides match TRBD1. The CDR3 is made up of 15 amino acids. Germline V gene data show CDR1 as SGHVS and CDR2 as FQNEAQ. V shed 1 base and J 3 bases; nucleotides not matched to a gene: 0.

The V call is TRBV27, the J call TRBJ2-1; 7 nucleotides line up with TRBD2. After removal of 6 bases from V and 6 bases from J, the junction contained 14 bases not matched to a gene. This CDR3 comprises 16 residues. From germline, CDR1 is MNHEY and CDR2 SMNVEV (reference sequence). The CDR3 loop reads CASSRSLAALTNEQFF. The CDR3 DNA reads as TGTGCCAGCAGCCGCTCCCTAGCGGCGCTTACCAATGAGCAGTTCTTC.

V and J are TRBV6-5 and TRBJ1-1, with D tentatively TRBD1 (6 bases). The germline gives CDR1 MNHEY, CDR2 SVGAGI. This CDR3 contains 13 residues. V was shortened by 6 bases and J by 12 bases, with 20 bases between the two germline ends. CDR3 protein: CASRGDIHRRTFF. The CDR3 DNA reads TGTGCCAGCAGGGGGGACATCCATAGGCGGACTTTCTTT.

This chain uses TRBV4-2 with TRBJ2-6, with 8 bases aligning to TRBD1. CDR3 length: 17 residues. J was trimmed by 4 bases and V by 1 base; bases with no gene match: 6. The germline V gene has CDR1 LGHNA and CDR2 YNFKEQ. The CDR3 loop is CASSQGHQGAGANVLTF. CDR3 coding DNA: TGTGCCAGCAGCCAAGGTCATCAGGGGGCCGGGGCCAACGTCCTGACTTTC.

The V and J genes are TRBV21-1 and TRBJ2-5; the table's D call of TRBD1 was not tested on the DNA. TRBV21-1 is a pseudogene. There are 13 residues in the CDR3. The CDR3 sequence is CASIGDRAETQYF. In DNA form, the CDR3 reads TGTGCCAGCATCGGGGACAGGGCCGAGACCCAGTACTTC.

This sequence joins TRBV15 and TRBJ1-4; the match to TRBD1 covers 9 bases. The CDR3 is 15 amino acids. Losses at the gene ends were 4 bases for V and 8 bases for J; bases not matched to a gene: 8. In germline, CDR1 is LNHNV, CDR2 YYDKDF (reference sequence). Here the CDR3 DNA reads TGTGCCACCAGCAACGACAGGGGGAGAGTGGAAAAACTGTTTTTT. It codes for CATSNDRGRVEKLFF.

The CDR3 nucleotides read TGTGCCAGCAGCCCGGACAGAGCTAACTATGGCTACACCTTC. Its protein is CASSPDRANYGYTF. The rearrangement joins TRBV11-2 to TRBJ1-2, with a possible D match to TRBD1 (6 bases). The CDR3 sequence is 14 residues long. The germline gives CDR1 SGHAT, CDR2 FQNNGV. Trimming left V 5 bases short and J 0 bases short, with 10 bases between.

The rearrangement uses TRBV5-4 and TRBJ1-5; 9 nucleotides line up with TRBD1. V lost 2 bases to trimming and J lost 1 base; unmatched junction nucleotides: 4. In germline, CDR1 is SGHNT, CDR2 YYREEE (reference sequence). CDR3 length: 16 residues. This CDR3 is CASSFRGTGSNQPQHF. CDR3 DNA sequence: TGTGCCAGCAGCTTTAGGGGGACAGGGAGCAATCAGCCCCAGCATTTT.

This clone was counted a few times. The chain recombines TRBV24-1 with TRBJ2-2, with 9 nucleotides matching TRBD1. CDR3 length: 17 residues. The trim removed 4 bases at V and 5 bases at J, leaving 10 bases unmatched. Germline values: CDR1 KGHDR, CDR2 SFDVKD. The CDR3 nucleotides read TGTGCCACCAGTGACCACAGGGGGCTCTTTCAGACCGGGGAGCTGTTTTTT. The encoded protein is CATSDHRGLFQTGELFF.

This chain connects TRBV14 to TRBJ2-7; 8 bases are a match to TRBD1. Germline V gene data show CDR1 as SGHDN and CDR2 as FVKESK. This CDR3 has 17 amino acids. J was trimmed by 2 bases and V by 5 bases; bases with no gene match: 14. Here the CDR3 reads CASSSITRGHRTYEQYV. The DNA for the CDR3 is TGTGCCAGCAGCTCAATTACCAGGGGGCATCGGACCTACGAGCAGTACGTC.

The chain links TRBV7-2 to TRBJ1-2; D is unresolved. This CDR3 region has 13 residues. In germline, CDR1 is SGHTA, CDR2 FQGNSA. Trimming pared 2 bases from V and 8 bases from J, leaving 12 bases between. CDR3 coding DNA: TGTGCCAGCAGCTTATCGGTCGCGGCAGGCTACACCTTC. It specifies CASSLSVAAGYTF.

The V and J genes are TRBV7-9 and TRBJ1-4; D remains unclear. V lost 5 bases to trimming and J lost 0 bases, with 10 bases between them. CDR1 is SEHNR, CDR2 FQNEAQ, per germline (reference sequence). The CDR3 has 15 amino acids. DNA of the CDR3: TGTGCCAGCAGCCCCTTCTCCGCAACTAATGAAAAACTGTTTTTT. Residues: CASSPFSATNEKLFF.

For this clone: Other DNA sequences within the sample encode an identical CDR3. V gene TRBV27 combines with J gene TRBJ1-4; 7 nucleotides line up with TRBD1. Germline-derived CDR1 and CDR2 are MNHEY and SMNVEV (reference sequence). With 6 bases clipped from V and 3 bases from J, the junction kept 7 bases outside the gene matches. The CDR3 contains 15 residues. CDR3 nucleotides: TGTGCCAGCAGCCTATGGACAGGCCCTAATGAAAAACTGTTTTTT. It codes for CASSLWTGPNEKLFF.

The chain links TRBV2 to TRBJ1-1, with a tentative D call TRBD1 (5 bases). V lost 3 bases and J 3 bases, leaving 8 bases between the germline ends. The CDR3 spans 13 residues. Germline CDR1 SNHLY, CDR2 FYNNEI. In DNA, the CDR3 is TGTGCCAGCAGTGAGTGGGGCTACACTGAAGCTTTCTTT. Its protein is CASSEWGYTEAFF. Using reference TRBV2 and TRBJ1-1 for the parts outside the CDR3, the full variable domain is EPEVTQTPSHQVTQMGQEVILRCVPISNHLYFYWYRQILGQKVEFLVSFYNNEISEKSEIFDDQFSVERPDGSNFTLKIRSTKLEDSAMYFCASSEWGYTEAFFGQGTRLTVV.